Described below is a single TCR beta chain sequence and its context. No antigen is known for it. Though nominally healthy at sampling, donors likely had unrecorded immune exposures. CDR3 length: 16 residues. Between the trimmed V and J ends, which lost 4 bases and 4 bases, there was a span of 20 bases. Germline V gives CDR1 SGHRS, CDR2 YFSETQ. This entry belongs to a study of cytomegalovirus exposure and HLA in healthy donors. Findings and limits, study-wide: A link between a missense DCLRE1C variant and TCR beta V- and J-gene trimming emerged from a later analysis. Analysis was performed later, and it showed HLA-associated TCR beta chains to be more clonally expanded than equally common others.

This PCR relied on a set of 60 Vbeta primers and 13 Jbeta primers. Assay: immunoSEQ multiplex PCR; the TCRdb copy retains only in-frame clones and omits some. The repertoire holds about 130,000 clones, with around 8.5% as singletons. The sequenced sample consisted of PBMCs. The chain employs TRBV5-1 and TRBJ1-1, with TRBD1 as a possible D gene (5 bases). The TCR originated in a man aged 40-55 years in good health and CMV-seronegative. The CDR3 DNA reads TGCGCCAGCAGCCACCCCGGCGGGGCGGATGGCACTGAAGCTTTCTTT. Translating gives CASSHPGGADGTEAFF.